This TCR beta chain derives from a study of blood T cell repertoires in COVID-19. The assay was immunoSEQ multiplex PCR, and TCRdb's table has in-frame clones only and misses some. Here the sample spans 230,000 or so clones, around four fifths being singletons. The V end was cut by 2 bases, the J end by 1 base, with 9 bases between. CDR3 length: 15 residues. CDR1 and CDR2 (germline): LNHDA, SQIVND (reference sequence). The sequence came from a man aged 25-45 years with active or convalescent COVID-19. V is TRBV19 and J is TRBJ1-5, with D possibly matching TRBD1 (5 bases). Sequences were obtained from peripheral blood. CDR3 nucleotides: TGTGCCAGTAGTATACCAAGGGGAAGCAATCAGCCCCAGCATTTT. Protein product: CASSIPRGSNQPQHF.